The clone carrying this TCR beta chain was seen once. This sample was taken from a study of low-dose radiotherapy and immunotherapy resistance in tumors. TRAV- and TRBV-specific primers, spanning alpha and beta chains, primed first-strand cDNA. The authors ran 15 to 25 PCR cycles to amplify TCRs with a constant-region primer and V-primer adapter. MiXCR, applied by TCRdb to the reads, yields one record per CDR3 protein. The sample carries 15,000 to 20,000 distinct CDR3 sequences, about 70% recorded once. The origin of this receptor is a human donor with advanced metastatic prostate, ovarian, gallbladder or colorectal cancer (not recorded which). This table probably holds off-target reads from a library built for another chain.

The DNA of the CDR3 is TGCAGTGAGGGGGGTGGCAAAAACATTCAGTACTTC. Translating it yields CSEGGGKNIQYF. V and J are TRBV20-1 and TRBJ2-4; the D gene could be TRBD1 or TRBD2 (6 bases each). The ends were cut back, 7 bases at V and 3 bases at J, with 10 bases in the middle. In germline, CDR1 is DFQATT, CDR2 SNEGSKA (reference sequence). This CDR3 region has 12 residues.